The rows below give T cell receptor beta chains drawn from one sample of a study of T cell changes during pregnancy in multiple sclerosis. Some clones are missing from TCRdb's copy, which holds only in-frame ones; the method was immunoSEQ multiplex PCR. The table includes 70,000 to 85,000 clones, 92% detected once. The sequencing here drew on peripheral blood, taken before pregnancy. The receptors come from a female donor with multiple sclerosis, enrolled in a pregnancy study. Both conserved end residues are part of each CDR3. Fields, in order: J gene, D gene, clone size, V gene, CDR3 protein, CDR3 DNA. The D gene is left open where the match is weak. Not every row has a clone size; where given, it reads once, few, many or a size class.

J: TRBJ1-1
D: -
size: -
V: TRBV4-1
CDR3: CASRKPGGGANTEAFF
DNA: TGCGCCAGCAGAAAACCAGGTGGGGGCGCGAACACTGAAGCTTTCTTT

J: TRBJ2-7
D: TRBD1
size: -
V: TRBV25-1
CDR3: CASSDQGAPSYEQYF
DNA: TGTGCCAGCAGTGACCAGGGGGCTCCCTCCTACGAGCAGTACTTC

J: TRBJ1-1
D: -
size: few
V: TRBV29-1
CDR3: CSVDSGVNTEAFF
DNA: TGCAGCGTTGATTCGGGGGTTAACACTGAAGCTTTCTTT

J: TRBJ2-3
D: -
size: -
V: TRBV9
CDR3: CASSVVLANTDTQYF
DNA: TGTGCCAGCAGCGTAGTTTTAGCTAACACAGATACGCAGTATTTT

J: TRBJ2-5
D: TRBD1
size: -
V: TRBV5-1
CDR3: CASRQGYQETQYF
DNA: TGCGCCAGCCGACAGGGGTACCAAGAGACCCAGTACTTC

J: TRBJ1-1
D: -
size: -
V: TRBV6-1
CDR3: CASSDRGAMGTEAFF
DNA: TGTGCCAGCAGTGACAGGGGTGCGATGGGCACTGAAGCTTTCTTT

J: TRBJ2-2
D: -
size: -
V: TRBV6-1
CDR3: CASSERGGGGTGELFF
DNA: TGTGCCAGCAGTGAAAGAGGCGGGGGCGGTACCGGGGAGCTGTTTTTT

J: TRBJ2-5
D: -
size: -
V: TRBV5-1
CDR3: CASSWLANDSQETQYF
DNA: TGCGCCAGCAGCTGGTTAGCAAACGATTCGCAAGAGACCCAGTACTTC

J: TRBJ1-1
D: -
size: -
V: TRBV6-1
CDR3: CASSDLVQTATEAFF
DNA: TGTGCCAGCAGTGATTTGGTTCAGACAGCCACTGAAGCTTTCTTT

J: TRBJ1-1
D: -
size: -
V: TRBV6-5
CDR3: CASSYRIQAYEAFF
DNA: TGTGCCAGCAGTTACAGGATCCAGGCATATGAAGCTTTCTTT

J: TRBJ2-7
D: -
size: -
V: TRBV4-1
CDR3: CASSQEGSSSYEQYF
DNA: TGCGCCAGCAGCCAGGAGGGGTCCTCCTCCTACGAGCAGTACTTC

J: TRBJ2-7
D: -
size: -
V: TRBV7-8
CDR3: CASSSGRDYEQYF
DNA: TGTGCCAGCAGCTCGGGCAGGGACTACGAGCAGTACTTC

J: TRBJ1-2
D: -
size: -
V: TRBV19
CDR3: CASRDSFWGYTF
DNA: TGTGCCAGTAGGGACAGTTTTTGGGGCTACACCTTC

J: TRBJ2-7
D: TRBD2
size: -
V: TRBV29-1
CDR3: CSASRGGPEQYF
DNA: TGCAGCGCCTCCCGGGGGGGCCCCGAGCAGTACTTC

J: TRBJ1-4
D: TRBD1
size: -
V: TRBV27
CDR3: CASKGQDNEKLFF
DNA: TGTGCCAGCAAAGGACAGGATAATGAAAAACTGTTTTTT

J: TRBJ1-2
D: -
size: -
V: TRBV18
CDR3: CASSTDGQRGYTF
DNA: TGTGCCAGCTCAACTGACGGACAACGGGGCTACACCTTC

J: TRBJ2-7
D: -
size: -
V: TRBV14
CDR3: CASSQDYRGSALDEQYF
DNA: TGTGCCAGCAGCCAAGATTATCGTGGCAGCGCTCTTGACGAGCAGTACTTC

J: TRBJ1-6
D: -
size: -
V: TRBV19
CDR3: CASSKPTGTYNSPLHF
DNA: TGTGCCAGTAGTAAACCCACGGGGACCTATAATTCACCCCTCCACTTT

J: TRBJ1-3
D: TRBD1
size: few
V: TRBV20-1
CDR3: CSARTGQGEYF
DNA: TGCAGTGCTAGAACCGGACAGGGGGAATATTTT

J: TRBJ1-2
D: -
size: -
V: TRBV5-5
CDR3: CASSLGALSTF
DNA: TGTGCCAGCAGCTTGGGAGCTCTTTCTACGTTC

J: TRBJ2-3
D: -
size: -
V: TRBV5-1
CDR3: CASSVGLGGRTDTQYF
DNA: TGCGCCAGCAGCGTGGGGTTGGGTGGGAGGACAGATACGCAGTATTTT